What follows describes a single T cell receptor (beta chain). Original processing notes: Estimated nucleated cell counts came from reference gene primer amplification. Profiled with immunoSEQ multiplex PCR; TCRdb holds only in-frame clones, not every one. V and J calls and clone size follow that table, whereas D and trimming were derived from the DNA. The sample yields some 17,000 clones, around nine tenths seen once. This sample is part of a study of blood T cell repertoires in COVID-19. Study-wide background: The study drew acute and convalescent COVID-19 samples from the United States, Italy and Spain. In each case, the material was cDNA or gDNA derived from T cells, B-cell-depleted T cells, or PBMCs.

This CDR3 has 13 amino acids. Per the germline V gene, CDR1 is MGHDK and CDR2 is SYGVNS. The TCR sequence derives from a man aged 60-69 years with active COVID-19. The chain combines TRBV25-1 with TRBJ1-4; TRBD1 matches at 10 bases. Sequencing was performed on peripheral blood. CDR3 amino acids: CASDRGHGEKLFF. In DNA, the CDR3 is TGTGCATCTGACAGGGGGCATGGTGAAAAACTGTTTTTT.